The clone carrying this TCR beta chain was seen a handful of times. The authors' processing: Estimated nucleated cell counts came from reference gene primer amplification. Assay used: immunoSEQ multiplex PCR; TCRdb lists only in-frame clones, some missing. The DNA gave D and trimming, while V, J and clone size come from that table. The profile shows approximately 210,000 clones, over 80% of them singletons. Per germline, CDR1 LGHDT and CDR2 YNNKEL (reference sequence). There are 16 residues in the CDR3. Trimming left V 5 bases short and J 0 bases short, with 13 bases between. This specimen belongs to a study of blood T cell repertoires in COVID-19. Background on the study: Material from acute and convalescent COVID-19 was sourced from the United States, Italy and Spain.

The TCR comes from a woman aged 65 to 85 with active or convalescent COVID-19. Material: peripheral blood. The chain uses TRBV3-1 (or the pseudogene TRBV3-2) and TRBJ1-4; perhaps TRBD1 as D (5 bases). The CDR3 region is CASSEGRTPTNEKLFF. The DNA for the CDR3 is TGTGCCAGCAGCGAAGGACGGACACCAACTAATGAAAAACTGTTTTTT.